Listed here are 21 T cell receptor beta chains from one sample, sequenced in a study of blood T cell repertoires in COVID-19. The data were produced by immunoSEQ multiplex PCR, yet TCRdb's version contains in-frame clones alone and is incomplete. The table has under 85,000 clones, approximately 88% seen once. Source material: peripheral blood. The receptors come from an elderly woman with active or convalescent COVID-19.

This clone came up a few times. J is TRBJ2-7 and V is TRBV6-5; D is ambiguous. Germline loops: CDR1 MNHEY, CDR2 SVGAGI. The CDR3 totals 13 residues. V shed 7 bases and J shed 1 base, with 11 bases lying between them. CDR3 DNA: TGTGCCAGCACCCCGACACCTTCCTACGAGCAGTACTTC. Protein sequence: CASTPTPSYEQYF.

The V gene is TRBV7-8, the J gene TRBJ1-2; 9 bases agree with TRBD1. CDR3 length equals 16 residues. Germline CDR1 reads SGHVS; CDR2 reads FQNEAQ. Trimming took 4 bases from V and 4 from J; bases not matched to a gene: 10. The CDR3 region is CASSSRRDRASYGYTF. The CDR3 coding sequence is TGTGCCAGCAGCTCCCGCCGGGACAGGGCGAGCTATGGCTACACCTTC.

CDR3 nucleotide sequence: TGTGCCAGCAGCTTCTCTCAGGGGTATAACTACGAGCAGTACTTC. It is translated as CASSFSQGYNYEQYF. The chain is built from TRBV11-2 and TRBJ2-7, with TRBD1 as a possible D gene (6 bases). The germline V gene encodes CDR1 SGHAT and CDR2 FQNNGV. Trimming cost V 3 bases and J 3 bases, with 15 bases left between them. This CDR3 region has 15 residues.

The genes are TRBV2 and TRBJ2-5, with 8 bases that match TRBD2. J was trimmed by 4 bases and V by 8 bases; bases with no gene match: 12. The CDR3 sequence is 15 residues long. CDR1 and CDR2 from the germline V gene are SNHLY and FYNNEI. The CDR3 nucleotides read TGTGCCAGCCGGGGGGAGAGCGGGAGTGGAGAGACCCAGTACTTC. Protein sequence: CASRGESGSGETQYF.

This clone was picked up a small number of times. The CDR3 spells CASSPAGSSYGYTF. The CDR3, as DNA: TGCGCCAGCAGCCCTGCAGGTTCCTCCTATGGCTACACCTTC. The V gene is TRBV4-1, the J gene TRBJ1-2; no firm D call. Germline loops: CDR1 MGHRA, CDR2 YSYEKL. V gave up 4 bases and J gave up 4 bases, with 13 bases separating them. The CDR3 extends over 14 amino acids.

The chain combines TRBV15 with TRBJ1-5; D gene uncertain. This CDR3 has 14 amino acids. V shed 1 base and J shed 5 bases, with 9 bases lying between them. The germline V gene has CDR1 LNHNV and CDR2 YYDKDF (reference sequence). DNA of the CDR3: TGTGCCACCAGCAGAGGGCAGCTAGATCAGCCCCAGCATTTT. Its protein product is CATSRGQLDQPQHF.

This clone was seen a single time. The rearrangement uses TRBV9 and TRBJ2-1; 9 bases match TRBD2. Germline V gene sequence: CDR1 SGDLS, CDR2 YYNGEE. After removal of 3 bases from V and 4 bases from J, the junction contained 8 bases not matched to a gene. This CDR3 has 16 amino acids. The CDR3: CASSGEAGGPYNEQFF. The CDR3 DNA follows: TGTGCCAGCAGCGGGGAAGCGGGGGGCCCTTACAATGAGCAGTTCTTC.

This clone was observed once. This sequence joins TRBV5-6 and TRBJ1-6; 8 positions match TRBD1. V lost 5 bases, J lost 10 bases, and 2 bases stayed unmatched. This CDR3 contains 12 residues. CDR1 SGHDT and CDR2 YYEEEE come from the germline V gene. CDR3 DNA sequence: TGTGCCAGCAGAACAGGGGGATCACCCCTCCACTTT. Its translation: CASRTGGSPLHF.

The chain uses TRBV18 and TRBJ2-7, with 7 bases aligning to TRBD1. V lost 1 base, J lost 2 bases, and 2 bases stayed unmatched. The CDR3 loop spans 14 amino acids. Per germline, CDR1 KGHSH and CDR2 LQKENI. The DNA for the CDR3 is TGTGCCAGCTCACCACGGGACAGCCCCTACGAGCAGTACTTC. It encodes CASSPRDSPYEQYF.

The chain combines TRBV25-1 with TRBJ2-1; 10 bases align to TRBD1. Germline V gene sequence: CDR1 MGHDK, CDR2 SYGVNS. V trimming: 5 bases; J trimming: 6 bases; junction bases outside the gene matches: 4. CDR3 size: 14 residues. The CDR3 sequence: CASSPDRGRNEQFF. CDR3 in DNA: TGTGCCAGCAGTCCCGACAGGGGGCGCAATGAGCAGTTCTTC.

The CDR3 region has the DNA TGTGCCAGCAGCGTCCTTAGCGGGAGGTATGGCGATGAGCAGTTCTTC. Translation: CASSVLSGRYGDEQFF. The rearrangement joins TRBV9 to TRBJ2-1; TRBD2 agrees at 10 bases. The germline V gene encodes CDR1 SGDLS and CDR2 YYNGEE. V gave up 2 bases and J gave up 8 bases; unmatched junction bases: 10. The CDR3 runs to 16 residues.

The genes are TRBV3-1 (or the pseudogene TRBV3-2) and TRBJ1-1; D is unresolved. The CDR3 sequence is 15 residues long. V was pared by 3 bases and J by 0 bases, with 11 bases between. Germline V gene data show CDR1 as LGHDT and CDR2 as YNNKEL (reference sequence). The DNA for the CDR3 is TGTGCCAGCAGCCATCGTGAGATGATGAACACTGAAGCTTTCTTT. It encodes CASSHREMMNTEAFF.

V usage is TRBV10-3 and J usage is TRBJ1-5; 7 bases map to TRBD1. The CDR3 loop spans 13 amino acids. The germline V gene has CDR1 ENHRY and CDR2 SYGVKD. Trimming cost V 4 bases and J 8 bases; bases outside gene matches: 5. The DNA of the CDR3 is TGTGCCATCAGTGGTGGGACAGCGGAGCCCCAGCATTTT. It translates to CAISGGTAEPQHF.

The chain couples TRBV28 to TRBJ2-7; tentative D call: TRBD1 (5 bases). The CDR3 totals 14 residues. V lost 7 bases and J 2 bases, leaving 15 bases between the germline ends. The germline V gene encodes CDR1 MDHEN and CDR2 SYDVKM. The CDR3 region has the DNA TGTGCCAGCATTGGACACACCCCCCCCTACGAGCAGTACTTC. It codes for CASIGHTPPYEQYF.

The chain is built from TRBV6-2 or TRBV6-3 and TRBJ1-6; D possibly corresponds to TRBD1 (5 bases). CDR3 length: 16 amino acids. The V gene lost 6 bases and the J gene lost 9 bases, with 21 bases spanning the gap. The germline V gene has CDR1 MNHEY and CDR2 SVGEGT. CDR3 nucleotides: TGTGCCAGCAGCTCCGCAGGGCCCGCAGGCGGTTCACCCCTCCACTTT. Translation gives CASSSAGPAGGSPLHF.

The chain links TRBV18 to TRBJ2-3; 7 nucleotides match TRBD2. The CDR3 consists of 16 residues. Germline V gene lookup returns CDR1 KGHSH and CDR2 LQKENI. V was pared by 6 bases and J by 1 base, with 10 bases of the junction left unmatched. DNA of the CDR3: TGTGCCAGCTCGCTGACGTCCCGGGGGGGCACAGATACGCAGTATTTT. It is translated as CASSLTSRGGTDTQYF.

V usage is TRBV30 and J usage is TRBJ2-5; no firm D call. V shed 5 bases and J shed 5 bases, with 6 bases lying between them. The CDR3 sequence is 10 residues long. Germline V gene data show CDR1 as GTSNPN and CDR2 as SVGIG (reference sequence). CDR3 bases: TGTGCCTGGGAGTTGGAGACCCAGTACTTC. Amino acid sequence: CAWELETQYF.

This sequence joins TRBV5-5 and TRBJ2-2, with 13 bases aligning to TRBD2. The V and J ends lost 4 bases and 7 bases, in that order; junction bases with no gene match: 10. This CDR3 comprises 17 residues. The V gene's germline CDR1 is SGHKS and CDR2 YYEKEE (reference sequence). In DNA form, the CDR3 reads TGTGCCAGCAGCCCAGGACTAGCGGGAGCCGGGGGCGGGGAGCTGTTTTTT. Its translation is CASSPGLAGAGGGELFF.

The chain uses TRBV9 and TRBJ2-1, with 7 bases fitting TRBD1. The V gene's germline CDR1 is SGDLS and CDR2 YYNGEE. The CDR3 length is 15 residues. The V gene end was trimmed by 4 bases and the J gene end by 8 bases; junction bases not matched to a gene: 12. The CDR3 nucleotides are TGTGCCAGCAGCCTCGGGACAGTGACTAACGATGAGCAGTTCTTC. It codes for CASSLGTVTNDEQFF.

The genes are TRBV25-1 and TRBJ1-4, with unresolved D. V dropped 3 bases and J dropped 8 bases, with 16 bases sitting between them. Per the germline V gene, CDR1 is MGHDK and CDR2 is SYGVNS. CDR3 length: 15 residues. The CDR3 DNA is TGTGCCAGCAGTGACTTCTGGGTCAGCGGGGAAAAACTGTTTTTT. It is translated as CASSDFWVSGEKLFF. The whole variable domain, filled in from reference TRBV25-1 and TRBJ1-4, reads EADIYQTPRYLVIGTGKKITLECSQTMGHDKMYWYQQDPGMELHLIHYSYGVNSTEKGDLSSESTVSRIRTEHFPLTLESARPSHTSQYLCASSDFWVSGEKLFFGSGTQLSVL.

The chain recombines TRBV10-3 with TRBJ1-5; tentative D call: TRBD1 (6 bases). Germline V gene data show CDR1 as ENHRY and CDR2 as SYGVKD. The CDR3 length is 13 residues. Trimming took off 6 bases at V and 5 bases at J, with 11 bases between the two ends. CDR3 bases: TGTGCCATCAGCGGGACAACCTATCAGCCCCAGCATTTT. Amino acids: CAISGTTYQPQHF.